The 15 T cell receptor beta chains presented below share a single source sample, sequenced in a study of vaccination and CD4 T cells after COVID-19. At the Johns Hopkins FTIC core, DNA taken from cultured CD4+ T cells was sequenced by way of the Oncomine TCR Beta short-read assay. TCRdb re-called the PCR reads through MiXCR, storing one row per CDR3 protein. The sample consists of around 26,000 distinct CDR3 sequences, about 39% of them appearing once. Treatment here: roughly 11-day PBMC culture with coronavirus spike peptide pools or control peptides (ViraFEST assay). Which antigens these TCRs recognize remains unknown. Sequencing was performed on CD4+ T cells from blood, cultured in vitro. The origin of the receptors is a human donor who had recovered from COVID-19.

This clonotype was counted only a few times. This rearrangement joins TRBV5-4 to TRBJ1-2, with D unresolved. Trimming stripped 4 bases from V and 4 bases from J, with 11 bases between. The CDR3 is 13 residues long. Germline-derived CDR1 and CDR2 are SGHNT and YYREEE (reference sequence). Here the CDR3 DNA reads TGTGCCAGCAGCCCTACACGAAGCTATGGCTACACCTTC. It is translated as CASSPTRSYGYTF.

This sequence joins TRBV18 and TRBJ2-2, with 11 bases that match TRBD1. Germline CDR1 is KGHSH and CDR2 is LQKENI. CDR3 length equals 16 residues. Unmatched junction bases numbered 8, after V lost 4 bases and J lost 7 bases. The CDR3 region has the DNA TGTGCCAGCTCACAAAGTGGACAGGGGGCAGGCGGGGAGCTGTTTTTT. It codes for CASSQSGQGAGGELFF. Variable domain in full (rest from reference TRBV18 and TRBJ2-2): NAGVMQNPRHLVRRRGQEARLRCSPMKGHSHVYWYRQLPEEGLKFMVYLQKENIIDESGMPKERFSAEFPKEGPSILRIQQVVRGDSAAYFCASSQSGQGAGGELFFGEGSRLTVL.

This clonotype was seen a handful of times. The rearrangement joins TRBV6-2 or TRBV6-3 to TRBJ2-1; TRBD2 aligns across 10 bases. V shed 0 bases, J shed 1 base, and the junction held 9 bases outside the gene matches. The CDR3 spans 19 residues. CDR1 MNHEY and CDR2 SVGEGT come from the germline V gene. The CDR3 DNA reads TGTGCCAGCAGTTACTCGGGTAGCGGGAGGCCGAGTTCCTACAATGAGCAGTTCTTC. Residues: CASSYSGSGRPSSYNEQFF.

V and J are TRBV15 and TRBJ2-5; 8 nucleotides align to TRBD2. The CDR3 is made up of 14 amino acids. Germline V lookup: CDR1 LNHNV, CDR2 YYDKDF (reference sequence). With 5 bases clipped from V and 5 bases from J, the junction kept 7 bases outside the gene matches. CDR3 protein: CATSRGGARETQYF. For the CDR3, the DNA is TGTGCCACCAGCCGGGGGGGGGCTAGGGAGACCCAGTACTTC.

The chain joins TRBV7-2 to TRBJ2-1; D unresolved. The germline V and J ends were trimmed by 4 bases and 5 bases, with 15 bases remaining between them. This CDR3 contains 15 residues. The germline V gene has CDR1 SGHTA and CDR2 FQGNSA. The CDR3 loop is CASSSSGAINNEQFF. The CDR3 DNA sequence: TGTGCCAGCAGCTCGTCAGGCGCCATCAACAATGAGCAGTTCTTC.

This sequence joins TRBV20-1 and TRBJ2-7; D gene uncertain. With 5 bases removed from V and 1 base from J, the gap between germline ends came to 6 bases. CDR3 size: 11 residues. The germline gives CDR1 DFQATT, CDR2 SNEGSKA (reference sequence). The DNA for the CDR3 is TGCAGTGCTGGAACTTCCTACGAGCAGTACTTC. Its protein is CSAGTSYEQYF.

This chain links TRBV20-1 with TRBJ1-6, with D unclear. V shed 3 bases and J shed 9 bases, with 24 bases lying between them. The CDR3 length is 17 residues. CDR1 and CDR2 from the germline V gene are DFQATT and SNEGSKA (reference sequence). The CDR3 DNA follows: TGCAGTGCTAGGCGCACGGTCTCGTACAGAGAAAGTTCACCCCTCCACTTT. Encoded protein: CSARRTVSYRESSPLHF.

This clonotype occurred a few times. The CDR3 region is CSATTNGGGTDTQYF. For the CDR3, the DNA is TGCAGTGCAACGACAAATGGAGGGGGCACAGATACGCAGTATTTT. The J gene is TRBJ2-3, the V gene TRBV20-1, with D maybe TRBD2 (6 bases). With 6 bases removed from V and 1 base from J, the gap between germline ends came to 17 bases. Germline lookup yields CDR1 DFQATT and CDR2 SNEGSKA (reference sequence). The CDR3 contains 15 residues.

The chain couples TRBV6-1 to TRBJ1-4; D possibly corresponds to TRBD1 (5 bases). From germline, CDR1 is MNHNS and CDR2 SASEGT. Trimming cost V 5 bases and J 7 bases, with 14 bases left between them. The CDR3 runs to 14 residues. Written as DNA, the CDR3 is TGTGCCAGCAGTACCGGGGCTGGCAGTGAAAAACTGTTTTTT. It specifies CASSTGAGSEKLFF.

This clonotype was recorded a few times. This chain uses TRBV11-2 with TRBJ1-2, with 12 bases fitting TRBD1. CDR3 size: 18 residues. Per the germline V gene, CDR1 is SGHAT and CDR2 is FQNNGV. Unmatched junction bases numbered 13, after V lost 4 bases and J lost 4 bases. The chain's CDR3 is CASSSRRDRGLWGYGYTF. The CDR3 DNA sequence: TGTGCCAGCAGCTCCCGGCGGGACAGGGGGCTCTGGGGCTATGGCTACACCTTC.

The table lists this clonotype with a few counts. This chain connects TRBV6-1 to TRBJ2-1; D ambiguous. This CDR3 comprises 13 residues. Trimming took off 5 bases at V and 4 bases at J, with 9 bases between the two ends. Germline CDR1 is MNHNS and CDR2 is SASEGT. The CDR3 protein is CASSPRTYNEQFF. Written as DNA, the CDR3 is TGTGCCAGCAGTCCGAGGACGTACAATGAGCAGTTCTTC.

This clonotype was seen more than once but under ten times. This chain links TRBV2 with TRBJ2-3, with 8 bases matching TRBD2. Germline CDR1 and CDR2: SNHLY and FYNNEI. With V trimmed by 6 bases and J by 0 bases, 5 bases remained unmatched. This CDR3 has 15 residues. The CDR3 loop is CASRKTSESTDTQYF. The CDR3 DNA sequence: TGTGCCAGCAGAAAGACTAGCGAAAGCACAGATACGCAGTATTTT.

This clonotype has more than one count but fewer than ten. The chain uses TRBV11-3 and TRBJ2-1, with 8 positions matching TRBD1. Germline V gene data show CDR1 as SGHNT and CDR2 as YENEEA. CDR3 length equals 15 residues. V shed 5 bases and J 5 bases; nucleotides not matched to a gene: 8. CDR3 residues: CASSAGGAGNNEQFF. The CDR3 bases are TGTGCCAGCAGCGCAGGGGGCGCGGGAAACAATGAGCAGTTCTTC.

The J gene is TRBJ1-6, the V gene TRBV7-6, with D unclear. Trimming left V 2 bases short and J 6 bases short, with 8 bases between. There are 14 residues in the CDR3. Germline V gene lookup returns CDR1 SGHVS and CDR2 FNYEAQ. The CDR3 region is CASSLQDGNSPLHF. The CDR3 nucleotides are TGTGCCAGCAGCTTACAGGACGGTAATTCACCCCTCCACTTT.

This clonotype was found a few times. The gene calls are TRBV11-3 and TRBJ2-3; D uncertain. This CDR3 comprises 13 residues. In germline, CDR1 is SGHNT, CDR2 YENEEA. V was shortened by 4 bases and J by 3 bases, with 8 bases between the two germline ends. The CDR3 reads CASSSGRTDTQYF. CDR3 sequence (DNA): TGTGCCAGCAGCTCCGGACGGACAGATACGCAGTATTTT.